The sequence of this T cell receptor beta chain was determined in a study of CXCR3-negative and CXCR3-positive naive CD8 T cells. Study-level results: TRB CDR3s were more hydrophobic in CXCR3-positive than in CXCR3-negative naive cells.

As regards this clonotype: Its antigen is as yet unknown.

CDR3 length: 18 residues. CDR1 LNHNV and CDR2 YYDKDF come from the germline V gene (reference sequence). All TRB cDNA libraries came from 5' RACE performed with UMI labels. Following a re-call of the 5' RACE reads, TCRdb has one entry per CDR3 protein and lacks DNA. This sample lists over 55,000 distinct CDR3 sequences; its ten largest clones have about 0.49%. Sample: naive CXCR3+ CD8+ T cells from blood. Indicated subset: CD45RO-CCR7+CD27+CD95- naive CD8+ T cells expressing CXCR3 (TNR3+). This TCR derives from a human donor in good health. Some clones in this sample may be carry-over from other donors' samples. V is TRBV15 and J is TRBJ1-5. This CDR3 reads CATSRVRGGSTGEQPQHF.